This TCR beta chain was captured by sequencing in a study of blood T cells in healthy people across ages. The germline gives CDR1 MNHEY, CDR2 SMNVEV (reference sequence). V lost 5 bases and J lost 3, with 16 bases in between. The CDR3 loop spans 15 amino acids. For the second PCR, which ran for about 7 to 12 cycles, a sample-barcoded 5' primer and a J-beta primer mix were used. Each cDNA molecule was tagged by a template-switch adaptor with 12 random nucleotides. TCRdb reprocessed the 5' RACE reads via MiXCR and lists one record per CDR3 protein. The data show fewer than 700,000 distinct CDR3 sequences, 40% to 45% seen once.

The receptor comes from a man older than 75 in good health. The chain carries TRBV27 and TRBJ2-5; possibly TRBD2 for D (6 bases). The sample taken for sequencing was blood. This CDR3 is CASSEPGRNEETQYF. DNA for the CDR3: TGTGCCAGCAGTGAGCCAGGGAGGAACGAAGAGACCCAGTACTTC.